This TCR beta chain was recorded in a study of STAT3 mutations in large granular lymphocyte leukemia. Across the whole study: Immunosuppressive therapy was given to more than half of T-LGLL patients.

On this clone: Its antigen is not identified.

Regarding the study as a whole: In T-cell large granular lymphocyte leukemia, about half of patients showed multiple immunodominant subclonotypes. Some patients had persisting codominant clonotypes that could mask small clones.

The CDR3 spans 14 residues. Trimming shortened V by 4 bases and J by 5 bases, and 13 bases separated the two germline ends. Per the germline V gene, CDR1 is SGHRS and CDR2 is YFSETQ. Repertoires were generated with immunoSEQ multiplex PCR, while TCRdb's copy carries only in-frame clones and drops some. The table has around 5,400 clones, roughly 94% seen once; the top ten hold 30% to 40%. The receptor comes from a man between 60 and 75 years old with T-cell large granular lymphocyte leukemia. Some clones in this sample may be carry-over from other donors' samples. The rearrangement links TRBV5-1 to TRBJ2-1, with D perhaps matching TRBD2 (6 bases). The source material was peripheral blood mononuclear cells. The CDR3 sequence: CASSHGTPNNEQFF. Here the CDR3 DNA reads TGCGCCAGCAGCCACGGGACTCCCAACAATGAGCAGTTCTTC.